These 2 T cell receptor beta chains were sequenced from one sample in a study of CD8 T cells in ankylosing spondylitis. TCRdb fed the 5' RACE reads into MiXCR, producing one record per CDR3 protein. Of under 850,000 distinct CDR3 sequences listed, 19% are singletons. Study-wide results and caveats: About 8 highly homologous variants made up a TCR beta motif, and this motif appeared characteristic of ankylosing spondylitis blood.

For these TCRs, the target antigens are not known. The sequencing input was blood, either unsorted or a sorted T cell fraction (not recorded which). All receptors derive from a male donor with ankylosing spondylitis.

The chain carries TRBV12-3 or TRBV12-4 and TRBJ1-2; 8 positions agree with TRBD1. Trimming at V came to 6 bases and at J to 4 bases, leaving 7 bases not matched to a gene. The CDR3 contains 14 residues. The CDR3 nucleotides read TGTGCCAGCAGCCCTCCTGGACAGGGCTATGGCTACACCTTC. It codes for CASSPPGQGYGYTF.

DNA for the CDR3: TGCAGTGCCCCGGGACAGGGGTTCACCGGGGAGCTGTTTTTT. The encoded protein is CSAPGQGFTGELFF. V gene TRBV20-1 combines with J gene TRBJ2-2; TRBD1 matches 10 bases. Per the germline V gene, CDR1 is DFQATT and CDR2 is SNEGSKA (reference sequence). CDR3 length equals 14 residues. V dropped 6 bases and J dropped 4; count of bases not matched to a gene: 5.